This T cell receptor (beta chain) was identified during a study of blood T cells in healthy people across ages (dated by TCRdb to the mid-2010s). The study in broad terms: In model experiments, roughly one uniquely barcoded TCR beta cDNA molecule per two T cells was captured by template switching. Using deep sequencing normalized with unique cDNA molecular identifiers, the study measured how TCR beta repertoire diversity changes with age. To avoid experimental bias, donors of different ages were randomly spread across the sequencing lanes. Two additional independent replicas of 1 million unique cDNA reads from the same blood draw were analyzed for two donors (one aged 18 to 29 and one aged 80 or older). Four age groups were formed from the donors: young (average around 15 years), middle-aged (less than 40), aged (around 68) and long-lived (more than 75).

The roughly 38 donors, aged roughly 6 to 100 years, were systemically healthy Caucasian individuals from Russia. Around 9.7 milliliters of peripheral blood were collected from each donor into EDTA-treated Vacutainer tubes. Ficoll-Paque density-gradient centrifugation was used to isolate PBMCs, with at least 6.5 million obtained per sample. Total RNA was extracted from PBMCs with Trizol reagent, with at least 6 micrograms obtained per sample. Naive CD45RAhigh/CD27high T cell percentages were measured by flow cytometry on a PBMC aliquot from every donor. The germline V end is reduced by 6 bases and the J end by 4 bases; junction bases left unmatched: 5. The CDR3 numbers 12 residues from cysteine through phenylalanine. Here the CDR3 DNA is all that survives: 36 bases in frame from base 1. The germline V gene encodes CDR1 DFQATT and CDR2 SNEGSKA (reference sequence). In regard to this clonotype: Its antigen target is currently unknown. It has no much larger one-base neighbor in the sample; base qualities were not kept.

Library preparation used 5' RACE. Sequencing was performed on an Illumina HiSeq 2500. A second PCR of roughly 7 to 11 cycles was performed with a sample-barcoded 5' primer and a J-beta primer mix. Each TCR beta cDNA molecule received a unique molecular identifier from a template-switch 5' adaptor carrying 12 random nucleotides. At least 2.5 million CDR3-containing paired-end reads were obtained from each sample. First-strand cDNA was synthesized from all RNA with the Mint cDNA synthesis kit, primed by a TRBC-specific oligonucleotide. After uracil-DNA glycosylase treatment, a first 18-cycle PCR used universal primers M1SS and BC2_uni_R on all cDNA. In the original analysis: For normalization, 1 million high-quality reads, each with a distinct molecular identifier, were randomly selected from each sample. Instead of being binned into consensus sequences, reads that shared molecular identifiers were thrown out. MiTCR, with a Q25 quality threshold and the strictest error-elimination algorithm, was used for CDR3 identification, clonotype clustering and error correction. A nonparametric unseen species model using Euler transformation provided a lower-bound estimate of total TCR beta diversity. Through fastp at Q25 and MiXCR, TCRdb rebuilt clones from the public reads, retaining in-frame beta chains. When rows share a CDR3 protein, they turn into one entry using the most common DNA and genes. TCRdb's processing, not the authors' own work, is the source of the V and J calls. The sample includes hundreds of thousands of distinct CDR3 sequences, with 45% to 50% observed a single time. The top ten hold 25% to 35% of the sample.

The study at large found these results: Total diversity estimates from one million sequenced T cells were considered lower bounds and underestimates. Compared with the aged group, more naive CD4+ T cells, fewer expanded clones and increased TCR diversity were shown by the long-lived group, suggesting age selection. There was a strong correlation between observed TCR beta diversity and the percentage of naive T cells measured by flow cytometry. As age increased, observed TCR beta diversity per million T cells dropped in a roughly linear way, and a significant reduction was already evident by age 40. Bulk unsorted PBMC profiling prevented conclusive comparison of naive and antigen-experienced compartments. Donor CMV infection status was unknown, potentially confounding age-related changes in expanded clonotypes.

Sequencing was carried out using blood. This TCR derives from a woman aged 55-69 years in good health. The rearrangement joined TRBV20-1 to TRBJ1-2; 7 bases in the junction line up with TRBD1. CDR3 region: CSAGTDPYGYTF. The DNA sequence reads TGCAGTGCCGGGACAGACCCCTATGGCTACACCTTC.